Below, 15 T cell receptor beta chains from the same sample are listed, as sequenced in a study of Graves' ophthalmopathy and Graves' hyperthyroidism (dated by TCRdb to the late 2010s). Sequencing instrument: Illumina HiSeq 2000. For repertoire sequencing, TCR beta CDR3 regions were amplified from RNA transcripts. The first round of RT-PCR was done with HTBI primers and the Qiagen OneStep RT-PCR kit, and was followed by a second round of multiplex PCR, then size selection and purification. The public reads were run again by TCRdb, first through fastp at Q25 and then through MiXCR, and only productive beta chains were kept. Every distinct CDR3 protein forms one entry, paired with its most common genes and DNA. Recorded for this sample are a few hundred thousand distinct CDR3 sequences; under 40% of them occurred a single time. Of the sample, 3.5% to 4.5% falls within the top ten clones. Sequencing was carried out using peripheral blood or thyroid tissue (not recorded which). Every receptor here comes from an adult man with Graves' hyperthyroidism.

The table lists this clonotype with many counts. The genes are TRBV24-1 and TRBJ1-2; a possible D gene is TRBD1 (6 bases). The V gene lost 4 bases and the J gene lost 4 bases, with 15 bases spanning the gap. This CDR3 is built from 15 residues. Germline-derived CDR1 and CDR2 are KGHDR and SFDVKD. In DNA form, the CDR3 reads TGTGCCACCAGTGACACCGGGACAACACCCTATGGCTACACCTTC. Translation gives CATSDTGTTPYGYTF.

This clonotype showed up many times. This chain links TRBV2 with TRBJ1-2; D unresolved. Germline-derived CDR1 and CDR2 are SNHLY and FYNNEI. V was trimmed by 10 bases and J by 2 bases, leaving 14 bases between them. This CDR3 spans 13 amino acids. CDR3 nucleotides: TGTGCCATCTACCGGGGTGGGAACTATGGCTACACCTTC. Protein: CAIYRGGNYGYTF.

This clonotype has a count of ten or more. V is TRBV19 and J is TRBJ1-4; TRBD1 aligns across 9 bases. CDR3 length: 18 residues. The V gene end was trimmed by 4 bases and the J gene end by 5 bases; junction bases not matched to a gene: 14. CDR1 and CDR2 (germline): LNHDA, SQIVND (reference sequence). CDR3 region: CASSSRPGQGGRNEKLFF. In nucleotides, the CDR3 is TGTGCCAGTAGTAGCCGACCGGGACAGGGCGGACGGAATGAAAAACTGTTTTTT. Supplemented by reference TRBV19 and TRBJ1-4, the full variable domain reads DGGITQSPKYLFRKEGQNVTLSCEQNLNHDAMYWYRQDPGQGLRLIYYSQIVNDFQKGDIAEGYSVSREKKESFPLTVTSAQKNPTAFYLCASSSRPGQGGRNEKLFFGSGTQLSVL.

This clonotype was seen a handful of times. For the CDR3, the DNA is TGTGCCATCAGTGAGTCGGGGCAGGAGGAAAAACTGTTTTTT. As protein: CAISESGQEEKLFF. V and J are TRBV10-3 and TRBJ1-4; D perhaps matches TRBD1 (5 bases). Trimming shortened V by 0 bases and J by 8 bases, and 10 bases separated the two germline ends. The germline V gene has CDR1 ENHRY and CDR2 SYGVKD. CDR3 length: 14 residues.

A word on this clonotype: A read error may be the cause here, since a much bigger clone is one base away. V usage is TRBV24-1 and J usage is TRBJ2-5; TRBD1 might be the D (6 bases). The germline V gene encodes CDR1 KGHDR and CDR2 SFDVKD. The CDR3 sequence is 14 residues long. The CDR3 spells CASSYGLGASIQYF. The CDR3 DNA follows: TGTGCCAGCAGTTACGGGTTGGGGGCATCGATCCAGTACTTC.

This clonotype occurred many times. The rearrangement links TRBV7-2 to TRBJ2-5; 7 nucleotides line up with TRBD1. Losses at the gene ends were 1 base for V and 6 bases for J; bases not matched to a gene: 5. Germline-derived CDR1 and CDR2 are SGHTA and FQGNSA. This CDR3 comprises 14 residues. Here the CDR3 DNA reads TGTGCCAGCAGCTTAGAAGGGGGCCGAAAGACCCAGTACTTC. This encodes CASSLEGGRKTQYF.

This clonotype was detected a few times. The V call is TRBV3-1, the J call TRBJ1-1, with a weak D call TRBD1 (6 bases). The CDR3 length is 15 residues. V lost 0 bases to trimming and J lost 4 bases, with 12 bases between them. Germline V lookup: CDR1 LGHDT, CDR2 YNNKEL (reference sequence). CDR3: CASSQDLGGITEAFF. The CDR3 bases are TGTGCCAGCAGCCAAGACCTAGGGGGGATCACTGAAGCTTTCTTT.

This clonotype has a count of ten or more. This chain connects TRBV6-1 to TRBJ2-5; D is unclear. CDR3 length: 13 residues. Germline V gene lookup returns CDR1 MNHNS and CDR2 SASEGT. V was pared by 2 bases and J by 5 bases, with 9 bases between. Here the CDR3 DNA reads TGTGCCAGCAGTGAATCAGGCATTGAGACCCAGTACTTC. Translation: CASSESGIETQYF.

The chain has TRBV7-9 and TRBJ2-1, with TRBD2 matching 9 bases. The ends lost 5 bases at V and 15 bases at J; junction bases unmatched: 14. This CDR3 has 14 residues. CDR1 is SEHNR and CDR2 is FQNEAQ in the germline V gene (reference sequence). CDR3 sequence reads: CASSASGERERRFF. In nucleotides, the CDR3 is TGTGCCAGCAGCGCTAGCGGGGAGCGGGAGAGAAGGTTCTTC.

In regard to this clonotype: This CDR3 is missing its conserved last phenylalanine or tryptophan, likely due to a read error. Because the CDR3's place on the DNA is in doubt, the DNA is left out and the CDR3 is given as listed by TCRdb. V and J are TRBV6-1 and TRBJ1-6. Both ends counted, the CDR3 spans 8 residues. Germline-derived CDR1 and CDR2 are MNHNS and SASEGT. The CDR3 sequence: CASSYDTS.

The gene calls are TRBV13 and TRBJ1-1; 7 bases are shared with TRBD1. This CDR3 comprises 16 residues. Trimming removed 5 bases from V and 3 bases from J; junction bases left unmatched: 12. Germline V gene lookup returns CDR1 PRHDT and CDR2 FYEKMQ (reference sequence). Here the CDR3 DNA reads TGTGCCAGCAGCATCCCGGCGGGACAGTCAGACACTGAAGCTTTCTTT. This gives the protein CASSIPAGQSDTEAFF.

This clonotype was seen ten or more times. The chain recombines TRBV4-1 with TRBJ1-2, with 7 bases lining up with TRBD1. V lost 2 bases and J lost 4; bases outside the gene matches: 1. The germline gives CDR1 MGHRA, CDR2 YSYEKL. The CDR3 loop spans 13 amino acids. CDR3 in amino acids: CASSQRTGYGYTF. The CDR3 nucleotides are TGCGCCAGCAGCCAAAGGACAGGCTATGGCTACACCTTC.

The chain has TRBV29-1 and TRBJ1-4, with TRBD1 matching over 7 bases. After removal of 1 base from V and 3 bases from J, the junction contained 2 bases not matched to a gene. The CDR3 spans 14 residues. Per the germline V gene, CDR1 is SQVTM and CDR2 is ANQGSEA. In DNA form, the CDR3 reads TGCAGCGTTGAAGTAGGGGGCTCTAATGAAAAACTGTTTTTT. Translating it yields CSVEVGGSNEKLFF.

This clonotype was found many times. The V call is TRBV5-1, the J call TRBJ1-1, with TRBD1 as a possible D gene (6 bases). Germline V CDR1 and CDR2: SGHRS, YFSETQ. The CDR3 is 13 amino acids. Deletions cut 5 bases from V and 1 base from J, with 9 bases between. CDR3 residues: CASRRGPNTEAFF. Written as DNA, the CDR3 is TGCGCCAGCAGACGGGGGCCGAACACTGAAGCTTTCTTT. The full variable domain, its missing parts supplied by reference TRBV5-1 and TRBJ1-1, is KAGVTQTPRYLIKTRGQQVTLSCSPISGHRSVSWYQQTPGQGLQFLFEYFSETQRNKGNFPGRFSGRQFSNSRSEMNVSTLELGDSALYLCASRRGPNTEAFFGQGTRLTVV.

The V gene is TRBV20-1, the J gene TRBJ2-3; no definite D call. V gave up 1 base and J gave up 0 bases, with 8 bases separating them. Germline V gene lookup returns CDR1 DFQATT and CDR2 SNEGSKA (reference sequence). The CDR3 covers 14 residues. The CDR3: CSARVAPSTDTQYF. The CDR3 coding sequence is TGCAGTGCTAGAGTTGCACCTAGCACAGATACGCAGTATTTT.